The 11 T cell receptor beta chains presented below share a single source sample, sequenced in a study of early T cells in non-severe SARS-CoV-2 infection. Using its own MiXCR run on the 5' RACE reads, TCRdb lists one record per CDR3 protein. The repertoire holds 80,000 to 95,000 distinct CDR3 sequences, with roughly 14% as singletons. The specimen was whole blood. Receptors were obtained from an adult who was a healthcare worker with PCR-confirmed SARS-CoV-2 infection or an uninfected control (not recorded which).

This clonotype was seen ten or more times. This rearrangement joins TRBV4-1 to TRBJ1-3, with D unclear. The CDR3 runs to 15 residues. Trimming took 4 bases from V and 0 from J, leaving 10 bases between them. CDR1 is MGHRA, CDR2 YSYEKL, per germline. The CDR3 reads CASSPTGSSGNTIYF. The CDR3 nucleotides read TGCGCCAGCAGCCCAACCGGGAGCTCTGGAAACACCATATATTTT.

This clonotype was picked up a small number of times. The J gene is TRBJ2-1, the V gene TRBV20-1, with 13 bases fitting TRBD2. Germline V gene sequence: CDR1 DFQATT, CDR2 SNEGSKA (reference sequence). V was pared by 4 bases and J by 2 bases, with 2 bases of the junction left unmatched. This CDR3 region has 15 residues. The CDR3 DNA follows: TGCAGTGCTAAAGGGACTAGCGGGGCCTACAATGAGCAGTTCTTC. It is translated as CSAKGTSGAYNEQFF.

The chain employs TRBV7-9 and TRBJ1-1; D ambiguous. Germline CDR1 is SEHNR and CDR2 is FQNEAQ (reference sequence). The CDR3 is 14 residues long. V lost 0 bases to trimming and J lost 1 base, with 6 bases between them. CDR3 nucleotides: TGTGCCAGCAGCTTAGCCAGCCCGAACACTGAAGCTTTCTTT. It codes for CASSLASPNTEAFF.

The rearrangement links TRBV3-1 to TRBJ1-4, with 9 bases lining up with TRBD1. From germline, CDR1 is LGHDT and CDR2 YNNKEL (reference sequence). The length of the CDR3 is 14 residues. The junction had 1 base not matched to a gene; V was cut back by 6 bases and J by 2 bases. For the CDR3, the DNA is TGTGCCAGCAGTGACAGGGGGACTAATGAAAAACTGTTTTTT. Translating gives CASSDRGTNEKLFF.

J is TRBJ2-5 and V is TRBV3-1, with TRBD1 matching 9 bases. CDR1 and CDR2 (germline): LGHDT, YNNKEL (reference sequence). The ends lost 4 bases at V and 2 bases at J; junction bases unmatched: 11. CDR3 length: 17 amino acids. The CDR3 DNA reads TGTGCCAGCAGCCCGAAGACAGGGGGTGGCCCACAAGAGACCCAGTACTTC. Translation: CASSPKTGGGPQETQYF.

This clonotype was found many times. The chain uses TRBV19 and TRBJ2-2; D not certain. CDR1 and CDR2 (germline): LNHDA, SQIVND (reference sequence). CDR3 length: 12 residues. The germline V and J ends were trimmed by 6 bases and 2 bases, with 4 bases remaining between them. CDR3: CASRRNTGELFF. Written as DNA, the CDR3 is TGTGCCAGTAGAAGAAACACCGGGGAGCTGTTTTTT.

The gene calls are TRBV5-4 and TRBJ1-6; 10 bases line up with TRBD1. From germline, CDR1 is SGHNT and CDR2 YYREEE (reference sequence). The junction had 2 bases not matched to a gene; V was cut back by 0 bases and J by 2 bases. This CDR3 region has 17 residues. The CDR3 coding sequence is TGTGCCAGCAGCTTGGTCGGGACAGGGGCCTATAATTCACCCCTCCACTTT. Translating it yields CASSLVGTGAYNSPLHF.

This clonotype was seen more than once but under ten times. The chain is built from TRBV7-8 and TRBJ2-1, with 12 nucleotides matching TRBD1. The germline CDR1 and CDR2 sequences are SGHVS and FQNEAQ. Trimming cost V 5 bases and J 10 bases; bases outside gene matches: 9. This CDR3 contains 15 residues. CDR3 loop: CASSARDRGLGEQFF. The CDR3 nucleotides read TGTGCCAGCAGCGCCCGGGACAGGGGGCTTGGAGAGCAGTTCTTC.

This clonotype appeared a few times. CDR3 loop: CASSLRRANTGELFF. The DNA for the CDR3 is TGTGCCAGCAGCTTGCGAAGGGCCAACACCGGGGAGCTGTTTTTT. V is TRBV5-4 and J is TRBJ2-2; D is uncertain. CDR3 size: 15 residues. V was clipped by 1 base and J by 2 bases, with 9 bases between them. Per germline, CDR1 SGHNT and CDR2 YYREEE (reference sequence).

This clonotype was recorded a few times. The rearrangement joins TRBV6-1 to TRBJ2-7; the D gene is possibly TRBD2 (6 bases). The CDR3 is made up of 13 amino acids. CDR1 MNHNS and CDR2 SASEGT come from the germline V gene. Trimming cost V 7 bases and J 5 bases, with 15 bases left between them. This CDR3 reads CASNPRGGNEQYV. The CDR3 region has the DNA TGTGCCAGCAACCCTCGGGGAGGAAACGAGCAGTACGTC.

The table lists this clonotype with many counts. The CDR3 DNA follows: TGTGCCAGCTCCCGACTGGGACAGGGATCGAACACTGAAGCTTTCTTT. Translated: CASSRLGQGSNTEAFF. The chain couples TRBV18 to TRBJ1-1; 9 bases are a match to TRBD1. CDR3 length: 16 amino acids. V lost 6 bases, J lost 1 base, and 9 bases stayed unmatched. CDR1 is KGHSH and CDR2 is LQKENI in the germline V gene.